The entry that follows covers one T cell receptor beta chain sequence. Its antigen is unknown. The CDR3 length is 15 residues. Germline V gene data show CDR1 as SNHLY and CDR2 as FYNNEI. Trimming cost V 6 bases and J 2 bases, with 17 bases left between them. This record belongs to a study of blood T cell dynamics during melanoma immunotherapy. Study in general: First-line therapy was either pembrolizumab or nivolumab with ipilimumab for metastatic melanoma. Study-level points and caveats: The study could not tell melanoma-specific clones from general immune activation. PBMC repertoires of eventual disease-control patients split at W3 into clonality or diversity gains.

The time point is: pre-treatment baseline. Each bulk PBMC sample had approximately 0.35 ug DNA loaded. The protocol was immunoSEQ multiplex PCR, while the TCRdb copy is restricted to in-frame clones and leaves out a portion. The sample shows 13,000 or so clones, roughly 86% of them seen only once. The TCR was taken from a human donor with melanoma. The rearrangement joins TRBV2 to TRBJ2-7; D not certain. Sequenced here: blood, sampled from a patient treated with checkpoint blockade. The CDR3 is CASRPQKLGTYEQYF. CDR3 DNA: TGTGCCAGCAGACCGCAGAAACTTGGGACCTACGAGCAGTACTTC.